The present TCR beta chain was sequenced within a study of blood T cell repertoires in COVID-19 (TCRdb year 2020). A note on the overall study: The collaborator samples originated in the United States, Italy and Spain and spanned the acute and convalescent phases of COVID-19. The prospective study material was composed of cDNA or gDNA derived from T cells, B-cell-depleted T cells, or PBMCs. The dataset comprised deeply sampled blood TCRbeta repertoires from subjects exposed to, actively infected with, or recovered from COVID-19. The repertoires were released in a freely available public database meant as a resource for research on the immune response to SARS-CoV-2. The samples were drawn from the first 160 participants of the ongoing ImmuneRACE study and from over 950 subjects provided by 6 global collaborators. Sample metadata almost always included a de-identified subject ID, COVID-19 status, age in years and sex. HLA class I and class II types, where available, came from metadata supplied by the sample provider rather than from assay-based typing.

The CDR3 sequence holds 11 residues, the cysteine and phenylalanine included. Only the CDR3 region is kept as DNA, spanning 33 bases read in frame from base 1. The junction shows trimming of 3 bases on V and 7 bases on J, plus 9 bases between the germline ends. As encoded in the germline V gene (reference sequence), CDR1 is DFQATT while CDR2 is SNEGSKA. The collaborating institutions used their own protocols to collect whole blood in K2EDTA tubes. For TCRbeta analysis, collaborators shipped samples in one of three forms: frozen whole blood, isolated PBMCs, or DNA extracted from either of those sample types. TCRbeta CDR3 regions were amplified from genomic DNA using the immunoSEQ Assay, a bias-controlled multiplex PCR. As for the authors' bioinformatics: The number of nucleated cells in each sample was estimated from the amplification of reference gene primers within the assay. To quantify the absolute abundance of each unique TCRbeta CDR3 rearrangement, sequence reads were collapsed and filtered. For each sample, productive Simpson clonality was calculated by taking the square root of Simpson's diversity index across productive rearrangements. The immuneACCESS repertoire file appears here via TCRdb, limited to in-frame rearrangements. These files lack a portion of the clones; in checked studies, under half of the deficit traces to unresolved V genes, and the cause of the others is not known. The D gene and trimming were derived from the DNA, and the V and J assignments and clone size from that table. This sample lists 110,000 to 150,000 clones; about 79% were detected once. Roughly 10% of the sample lies in the top ten.

What the study reported, not specific to this receptor: How much clinical and demographic metadata was included differed by source and by participant, and the metadata was provided uncurated.

In this sample, this clone turned up a few times. The antigen this receptor binds is unknown. No base qualities exist here, and no much larger clone lies one base off it. The source material was peripheral blood. Here the chain combines TRBV20-1 and TRBJ1-2, with the D gene uncertain. The receptor's source is a man between 60 and 75 years old with active or convalescent COVID-19. The nucleotide sequence reads as follows: TGCAGTGCTAGGGGAGTCCGTGGCTACACCTTC. Translated, this gives CSARGVRGYTF.